The present TCR beta chain was sequenced within a study of cytomegalovirus exposure and HLA in healthy donors. 60 Vbeta and 13 Jbeta primers were used in PCR. Method: immunoSEQ multiplex PCR; TCRdb's copy keeps in-frame clones and lacks some. This sample has around 120,000 clones; around 80% occur once, and the top ten carry 9% to 9.5%. On this clone: Antigen unknown.

Whole-study findings and limits: Sequencing artifact likely explains a cluster of highly shared sequence variants. It emerged from a later analysis that several of the most significant clusters appeared to be linked to common viral pathogens. Versus the roughly 700-donor mean, an Asian-associated ancestry cluster reportedly showed fewer N-insertions in a later analysis. A few V segments could not be told apart, such as TRBV6-2 and TRBV6-3, and were left out.

Germline CDR1 and CDR2: MNHEY and SMNVEV (reference sequence). The CDR3 sequence is 17 residues long. V shed 2 bases and J 7 bases; nucleotides not matched to a gene: 11. This chain uses TRBV27 with TRBJ2-1; 10 nucleotides align to TRBD2. The sample comprised PBMCs. The sequence was collected from a woman aged 45-65 years in good health and CMV-seropositive. The CDR3 sequence is CASSLDPAGGITNEQFF. CDR3 coding DNA: TGTGCCAGCAGTTTAGATCCAGCGGGGGGGATTACTAATGAGCAGTTCTTC.